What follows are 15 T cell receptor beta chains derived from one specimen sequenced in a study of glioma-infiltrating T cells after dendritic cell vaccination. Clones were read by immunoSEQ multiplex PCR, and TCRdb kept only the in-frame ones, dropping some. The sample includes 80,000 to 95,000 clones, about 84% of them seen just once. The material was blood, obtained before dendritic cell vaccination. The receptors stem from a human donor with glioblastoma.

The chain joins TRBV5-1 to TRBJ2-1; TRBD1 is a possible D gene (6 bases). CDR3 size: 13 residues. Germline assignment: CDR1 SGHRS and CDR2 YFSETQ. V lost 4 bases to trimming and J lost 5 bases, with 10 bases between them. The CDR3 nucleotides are TGCGCCAGCAGCCGGGACACGCACAATGAGCAGTTCTTC. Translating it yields CASSRDTHNEQFF.

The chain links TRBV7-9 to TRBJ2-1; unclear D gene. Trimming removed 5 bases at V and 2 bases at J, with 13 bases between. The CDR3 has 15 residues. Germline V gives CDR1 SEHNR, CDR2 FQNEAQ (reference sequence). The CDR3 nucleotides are TGTGCCAGCAGCGGCCAAAGACTTCCCTACAATGAGCAGTTCTTC. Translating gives CASSGQRLPYNEQFF.

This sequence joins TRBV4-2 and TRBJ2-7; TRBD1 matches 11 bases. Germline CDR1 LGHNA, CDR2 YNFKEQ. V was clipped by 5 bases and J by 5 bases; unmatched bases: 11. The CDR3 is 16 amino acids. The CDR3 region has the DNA TGTGCCAGCAGCTCTCACCCCGGGGACAGGGGGGACGAGCAGTACTTC. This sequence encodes CASSSHPGDRGDEQYF.

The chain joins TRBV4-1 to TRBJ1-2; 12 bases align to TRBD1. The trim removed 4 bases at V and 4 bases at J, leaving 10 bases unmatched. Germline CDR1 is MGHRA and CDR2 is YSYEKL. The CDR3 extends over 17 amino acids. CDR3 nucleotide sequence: TGCGCCAGCAGCCCCCAGGGACAGGGGGCGGAGGGCTATGGCTACACCTTC. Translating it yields CASSPQGQGAEGYGYTF.

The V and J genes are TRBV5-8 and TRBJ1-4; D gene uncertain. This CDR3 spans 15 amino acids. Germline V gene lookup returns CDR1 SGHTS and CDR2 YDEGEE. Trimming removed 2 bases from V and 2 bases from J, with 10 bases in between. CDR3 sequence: CASSFPRETNEKLFF. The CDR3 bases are TGTGCCAGCAGCTTCCCCCGGGAGACTAATGAAAAACTGTTTTTT.

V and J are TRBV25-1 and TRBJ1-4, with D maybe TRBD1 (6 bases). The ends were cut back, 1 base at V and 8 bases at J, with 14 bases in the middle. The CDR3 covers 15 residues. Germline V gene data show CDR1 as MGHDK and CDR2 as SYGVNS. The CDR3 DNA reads TGTGCCAGCAGTGAATCGGGGGGGCTTGGGGAAAAACTGTTTTTT. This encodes CASSESGGLGEKLFF.

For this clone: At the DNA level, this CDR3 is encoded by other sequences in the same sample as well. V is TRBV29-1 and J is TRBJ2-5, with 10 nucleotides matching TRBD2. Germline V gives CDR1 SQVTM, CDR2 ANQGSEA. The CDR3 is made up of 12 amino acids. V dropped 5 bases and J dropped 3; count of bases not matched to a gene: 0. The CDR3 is CSVLAGEETQYF. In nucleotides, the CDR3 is TGCAGCGTTCTAGCGGGAGAAGAGACCCAGTACTTC.

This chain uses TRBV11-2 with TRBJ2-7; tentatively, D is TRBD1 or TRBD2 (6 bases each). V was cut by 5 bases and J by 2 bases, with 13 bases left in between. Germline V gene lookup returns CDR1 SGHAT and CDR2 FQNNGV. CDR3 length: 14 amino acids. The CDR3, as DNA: TGTGCCAGCAGCATAGGAGGGGGTACCTACGAGCAGTACTTC. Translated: CASSIGGGTYEQYF.

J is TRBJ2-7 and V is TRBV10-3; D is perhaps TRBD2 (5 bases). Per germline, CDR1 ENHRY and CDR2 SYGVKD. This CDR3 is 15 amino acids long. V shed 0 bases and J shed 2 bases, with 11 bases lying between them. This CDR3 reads CAISESRVRAYEQYF. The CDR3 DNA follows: TGTGCCATCAGTGAGTCGAGGGTCCGAGCCTACGAGCAGTACTTC.

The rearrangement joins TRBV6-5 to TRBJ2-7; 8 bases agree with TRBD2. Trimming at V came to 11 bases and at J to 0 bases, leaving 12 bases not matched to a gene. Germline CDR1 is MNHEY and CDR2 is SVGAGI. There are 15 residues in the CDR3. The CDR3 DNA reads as TGTGCCGCTGCCCTCCGGGGGGGCTTCTCCTACGAGCAGTACTTC. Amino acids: CAAALRGGFSYEQYF.

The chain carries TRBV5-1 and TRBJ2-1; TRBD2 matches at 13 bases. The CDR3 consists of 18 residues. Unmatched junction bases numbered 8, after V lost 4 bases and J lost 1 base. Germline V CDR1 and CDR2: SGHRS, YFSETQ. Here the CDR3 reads CASSLGTSGASSYNEQFF. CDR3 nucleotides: TGCGCCAGCAGCCTAGGGACTAGCGGGGCCTCTTCCTACAATGAGCAGTTCTTC.

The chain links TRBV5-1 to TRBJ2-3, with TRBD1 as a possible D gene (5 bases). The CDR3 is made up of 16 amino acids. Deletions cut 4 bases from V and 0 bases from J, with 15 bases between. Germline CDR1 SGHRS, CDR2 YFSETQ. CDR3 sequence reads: CASSPRQRSSTDTQYF. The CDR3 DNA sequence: TGCGCCAGCAGCCCCAGACAGAGATCTAGCACAGATACGCAGTATTTT.

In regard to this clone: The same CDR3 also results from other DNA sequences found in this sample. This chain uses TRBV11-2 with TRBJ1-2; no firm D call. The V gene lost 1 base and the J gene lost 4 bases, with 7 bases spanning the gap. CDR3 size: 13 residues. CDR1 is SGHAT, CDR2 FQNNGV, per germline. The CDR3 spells CASSLGDTYGYTF. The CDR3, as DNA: TGTGCCAGCAGCTTAGGCGATACCTATGGCTACACCTTC.

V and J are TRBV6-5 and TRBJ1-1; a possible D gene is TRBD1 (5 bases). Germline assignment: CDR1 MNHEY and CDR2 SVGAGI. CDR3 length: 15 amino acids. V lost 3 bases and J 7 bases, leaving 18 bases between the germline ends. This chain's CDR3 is CASSYSGGLGSEAFF. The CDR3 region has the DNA TGTGCCAGCAGTTATAGCGGGGGACTGGGGAGTGAAGCTTTCTTT.

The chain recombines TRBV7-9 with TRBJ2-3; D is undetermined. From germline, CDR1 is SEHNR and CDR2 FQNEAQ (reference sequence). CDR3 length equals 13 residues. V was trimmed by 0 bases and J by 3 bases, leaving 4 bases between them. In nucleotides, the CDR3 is TGTGCCAGCAGCTTAGCGACAACAGATACGCAGTATTTT. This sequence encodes CASSLATTDTQYF.